A selection of T cell receptor beta chains follows, all from one sample in a study of T-cell memory formation after mild COVID-19. TCRdb processed the 5' RACE reads anew with MiXCR; each CDR3 protein has one entry. The table lists roughly 450,000 distinct CDR3 sequences, roughly 20% of them singletons. Sequencing was performed on PBMCs or a T cell subset sorted from them (not recorded which). These receptors were obtained from an adult woman who had mild COVID-19 (a few samples of this study predate the infection). Cell type and time point are not known. Both conserved end residues are part of each CDR3. A D gene is named only where the DNA matches it firmly. Size is stated for part of the rows, as once, few or many counts, or as a class when the clone is expanded.

size	V	J	D	CDR3	DNA
-	TRBV7-2	TRBJ1-2	-	CASSLIREGNGYTF	TGTGCCAGCAGCTTAATCAGGGAGGGAAATGGCTACACCTTC
-	TRBV20-1	TRBJ2-2	TRBD2	CSATREGTGELFF	TGCAGTGCTACCCGGGAGGGGACCGGGGAGCTGTTTTTT
few	TRBV30	TRBJ2-7	TRBD2	CAWSRLAGGYEQYF	TGTGCCTGGAGTAGACTCGCGGGAGGCTACGAGCAGTACTTC
-	TRBV20-1	TRBJ1-1	-	CSARGARGRNTEAFF	TGCAGTGCTAGAGGGGCGAGGGGGAGAAACACTGAAGCTTTCTTT
-	TRBV13	TRBJ1-6	-	CASSLGARILVDSPLHF	TGTGCCAGCAGCTTAGGGGCCAGGATCCTGGTTGATTCACCCCTCCACTTT
-	TRBV7-2	TRBJ2-2	-	CASTLRSWAGELFF	TGTGCCAGCACCTTACGATCATGGGCCGGGGAGCTGTTTTTT
-	TRBV5-5	TRBJ1-1	-	CASSGSGNRGNTEAFF	TGTGCCAGCAGCGGATCTGGTAATCGGGGGAACACTGAAGCTTTCTTT
few	TRBV3-1	TRBJ2-2	-	CASSQARQRTGELFF	TGTGCCAGCAGCCAAGCCCGACAGAGAACGGGGGAGCTGTTTTTT
few	TRBV3-1	TRBJ2-4	-	CASSQDRRVQYF	TGTGCCAGCAGCCAAGACCGAAGGGTTCAGTACTTC
-	TRBV20-1	TRBJ1-1	TRBD1	CSAVDREGTLRTEAFF	TGCAGTGCTGTTGACAGGGAGGGAACCTTGCGCACTGAAGCTTTCTTT
few	TRBV20-1	TRBJ1-2	-	CSARPPGTRRDGYTF	TGCAGTGCTAGACCACCCGGGACCCGAAGGGATGGCTACACCTTC
few	TRBV4-2	TRBJ2-5	-	CASSQVSHPSSTGRDETQYF	TGTGCCAGCAGCCAAGTATCTCACCCCTCCAGTACAGGACGGGATGAGACCCAGTACTTC
few	TRBV7-2	TRBJ2-7	TRBD2	CASSSRGGTHF	TGTGCCAGCAGCTCCCGGGGGGGGACACACTTC
-	TRBV5-1	TRBJ2-3	TRBD1	CASSFRDSSTDTQYF	TGCGCCAGCAGCTTTAGGGACAGCAGCACAGATACGCAGTATTTT
-	TRBV29-1	TRBJ1-1	-	CSVVMNTEAFF	TGCAGCGTTGTAATGAACACTGAAGCTTTCTTT
-	TRBV12-3/TRBV12-4	TRBJ1-1	-	CASSLVSGVGTEAFF	TGTGCCAGCAGTTTAGTCTCAGGGGTGGGCACTGAAGCTTTCTTT
many	TRBV7-9	TRBJ2-1	TRBD1	CASSRGQNNEQFF	TGTGCCAGCAGCCGGGGACAGAACAATGAGCAGTTCTTC
large	TRBV11-2	TRBJ2-1	TRBD2	CASSPLLLGTSRPYNEQFF	TGTGCCAGCAGCCCACTATTATTGGGGACTAGTCGGCCCTACAATGAGCAGTTCTTC
-	TRBV20-1	TRBJ2-2	TRBD2	CSAYGTSGTGELFF	TGCAGTGCTTATGGGACTAGCGGTACCGGGGAGCTGTTTTTT
many	TRBV7-6	TRBJ2-7	TRBD2	CASSTSPGLAPTYEQYF	TGTGCCAGCAGCACCTCACCGGGACTAGCGCCTACCTACGAGCAGTACTTC
-	TRBV3-1	TRBJ1-5	-	CASSPKGDQPQHF	TGTGCCAGCAGCCCCAAAGGGGATCAGCCCCAGCATTTT
few	TRBV9	TRBJ2-1	-	CASSVSPDLNEQFF	TGTGCCAGCAGCGTAAGCCCAGATCTGAATGAGCAGTTCTTC
-	TRBV11-3	TRBJ2-1	-	CASSLGSFEQFF	TGTGCCAGCAGCCTAGGATCTTTTGAGCAGTTCTTC
many	TRBV4-1	TRBJ2-5	-	CASSLLPGPQETQYF	TGCGCCAGCAGCCTTCTTCCAGGTCCCCAAGAGACCCAGTACTTC
-	TRBV5-1	TRBJ2-7	TRBD1	CASSLAPGQGFYEQYF	TGCGCCAGCAGCTTGGCCCCGGGACAGGGATTCTACGAGCAGTACTTC
-	TRBV5-1	TRBJ2-7	-	CASSPGDTRYEQYF	TGCGCCAGCAGCCCCGGGGACACCCGCTACGAGCAGTACTTC
few	TRBV7-2	TRBJ2-2	-	CASSRWGGLGTGELFF	TGTGCCAGCAGCCGTTGGGGAGGATTGGGCACCGGGGAGCTGTTTTTT
few	TRBV4-1	TRBJ2-6	-	CASSQVGVSGANVLTF	TGCGCCAGCAGCCAAGTGGGCGTCTCTGGGGCCAACGTCCTGACTTTC
few	TRBV3-1	TRBJ2-7	-	CASSQEPAEQYF	TGTGCCAGCAGCCAAGAACCAGCAGAGCAGTACTTC
-	TRBV20-1	TRBJ2-7	-	CSASTGNSYEQYF	TGCAGTGCCTCAACAGGGAATTCCTACGAGCAGTACTTC
-	TRBV4-3	TRBJ1-1	-	CASSQGGGAANTEAFF	TGCGCCAGCAGCCAAGGGGGTGGGGCAGCGAACACTGAAGCTTTCTTT
-	TRBV2	TRBJ2-7	TRBD1	CASRTGFHEQYF	TGTGCCAGCAGGACAGGGTTCCACGAGCAGTACTTC
-	TRBV7-2	TRBJ2-3	-	CASSPMGSTDTQYF	TGTGCCAGCAGCCCGATGGGGAGCACAGATACGCAGTATTTT
-	TRBV5-1	TRBJ1-2	-	CASSLDGTSGYTF	TGCGCCAGCAGCTTGGATGGGACCTCTGGCTACACCTTC